The table lists the clone carrying this T cell receptor beta chain with a few counts. This sample was taken from a study of blood T cell repertoires in COVID-19. As for the study in general: Acute-phase and convalescent COVID-19 samples originated in the United States, Italy and Spain.

The germline CDR1 and CDR2 sequences are WSHSY and SAAADI. This CDR3 is 13 amino acids long. V lost 2 bases, J lost 6 bases, and 8 bases lay in between. Here immunoSEQ multiplex PCR was the method, and the copy in TCRdb shows in-frame clones only, minus some. The sample records around 92,000 clones, around 84% being singletons. The V call is TRBV10-2, the J call TRBJ1-5; no clear D. The sequence came from a woman in her fifties or sixties in a cohort sampled during active or convalescent COVID-19. The sequencing sample was made of peripheral blood. CDR3: CASSEQNPQPQHF. In DNA, the CDR3 is TGCGCCAGCAGTGAGCAAAATCCTCAGCCCCAGCATTTT.